The entry below describes one T cell receptor beta chain. Its antigen is currently not known. Per-nucleotide qualities are absent, and no much larger clonotype sits a single base away. This entry comes from a study of control samples from healthy donors and cancer patients (TCRdb year 2020). The CDR3 runs 15 residues from the cysteine to the phenylalanine. Left in the record is the CDR3 DNA by itself, 45 bases read in frame from the first base. Germline trimming: 7 bases from V, 4 bases from J; junction bases outside gene matches: 11. The germline V gene (reference sequence) specifies LNHDA as CDR1 and SQIVND as CDR2. Libraries were constructed by the immunoSEQ multiplex PCR assay. Sourced from immuneACCESS, this table was stored by TCRdb with only in-frame sequences that have V and J called. A share of the clones is absent; for the studies checked, an unresolved V gene accounts for under half, and the remainder has no known explanation. This sample gives approximately 230,000 clones in total; roughly four fifths of them show up just once. Together, the top ten hold more than 10% of the sample.

The receptor chain draws on TRBV19 and TRBJ1-2; 8 bases in between match TRBD1. This receptor was obtained from a woman aged 55-70 years with lung cancer. Sequencing was carried out using PBMCs. The CDR3 protein sequence reads: CASTRSGTGPYGYTF. The DNA reads TGTGCCAGTACTAGATCCGGGACAGGACCCTATGGCTACACCTTC.